This TCR beta chain comes out of a study of cytomegalovirus exposure and HLA in healthy donors. On the study more broadly: T cells numbering about 180 million yielded 100 million to 120 million unique TCR beta sequences in an earlier analysis. Ancestry clustering placed roughly four fifths of some 400 genotyped donors in the Caucasian-associated cluster.

The PCR was carried out with 60 Vbeta primers and 13 Jbeta primers. The table came from immunoSEQ multiplex PCR; TCRdb's copy has only in-frame clones and leaves some out. The sample consists of roughly 200,000 clones, around three quarters of them appearing once. Regarding this clone: Its specificity is unknown.

CDR3 size: 16 residues. Germline V gene sequence: CDR1 SGHTA, CDR2 FQGTGA. Trimming removed 2 bases at V and 3 bases at J, with 14 bases between. The study, taken as a whole, reports: TCR beta V- and J-gene trimming, according to a later analysis, was linked to a missense DCLRE1C variant.

Each donor was nominally healthy when sampled (though unrecorded immune exposures were likely). The chain combines TRBV7-3 with TRBJ2-1; TRBD1 might be the D (6 bases). This receptor was taken from a man in his thirties or forties in good health and CMV-seronegative. The sequenced sample was PBMCs. The CDR3 here is CASSLGYRVGYNEQFF. Here the CDR3 DNA reads TGTGCCAGCAGCTTAGGATACAGGGTGGGCTACAATGAGCAGTTCTTC.